A single sample gave rise to the 21 T cell receptor beta chains below, sequenced in a study of shared clonotypes between healthy human individuals. The repertoire was sequenced with immunoSEQ multiplex PCR; TCRdb's copy has only in-frame clones and lacks some. The sample consists of fewer than 650,000 clones, about three quarters of them appearing once. Sample: PBMCs. The receptors were gathered from a woman aged 40 to 50 in good health. Some clones in this sample may be carry-over from other donors' samples.

The chain recombines TRBV19 with TRBJ1-4; D is perhaps TRBD1 (6 bases). The CDR3 extends over 15 amino acids. V lost 7 bases to trimming and J lost 8 bases, with 20 bases between them. Germline-derived CDR1 and CDR2 are LNHDA and SQIVND (reference sequence). CDR3 amino acids: CASTPQGGLSEKLFF. CDR3 sequence (DNA): TGTGCCAGTACCCCACAGGGTGGGTTAAGCGAAAAACTGTTTTTT.

This clone was seen only once. This chain connects TRBV7-2 to TRBJ1-2, with D hard to call. Trimming removed 3 bases at V and 1 base at J, with 12 bases between. Germline V gene lookup returns CDR1 SGHTA and CDR2 FQGNSA. The CDR3 sequence is 15 residues long. The CDR3 sequence: CASSFQQTINYGYTF. CDR3 coding DNA: TGTGCCAGCAGCTTTCAACAGACGATTAACTATGGCTACACCTTC. Together with reference TRBV7-2 and TRBJ1-2, the CDR3 gives the full variable domain: GAGVSQSPSNKVTEKGKDVELRCDPISGHTALYWYRQSLGQGLEFLIYFQGNSAPDKSGLPSDRFSAERTGGSVSTLTIQRTQQEDSAVYLCASSFQQTINYGYTFGSGTRLTVV.

The J gene is TRBJ2-7, the V gene TRBV5-4; TRBD1 aligns across 7 bases. The germline CDR1 and CDR2 sequences are SGHNT and YYREEE (reference sequence). This CDR3 is 16 amino acids long. V dropped 5 bases and J dropped 0; count of bases not matched to a gene: 11. The CDR3 coding sequence is TGTGCCAGCAGTACAACCGGGACAGAGAGCTCCTACGAGCAGTACTTC. Translated, it gives CASSTTGTESSYEQYF.

This clone was recorded once. This chain links TRBV7-8 with TRBJ2-1; D possibly corresponds to TRBD2 (6 bases). This CDR3 has 16 residues. CDR1 is SGHVS and CDR2 is FQNEAQ in the germline V gene. The ends were cut back, 5 bases at V and 4 bases at J, with 18 bases in the middle. CDR3 loop: CASSLPRVAAYNEQFF. CDR3 sequence (DNA): TGTGCCAGCAGCCTCCCCCGGGTAGCGGCATACAATGAGCAGTTCTTC.

This clone was seen many times. The V and J genes are TRBV4-3 and TRBJ2-1; 7 bases are shared with TRBD2. CDR3 length: 15 residues. CDR1 and CDR2 (germline): LGHNA, YSLEER. With 4 bases clipped from V and 5 bases from J, the junction kept 8 bases outside the gene matches. The CDR3 nucleotides read TGCGCCAGCAGCCTATCCCTAGCGGATAACAATGAGCAGTTCTTC. It is translated as CASSLSLADNNEQFF.

This chain joins TRBV18 and TRBJ1-1; D is ambiguous. Germline assignment: CDR1 KGHSH and CDR2 LQKENI. Trimming pared 1 base from V and 6 bases from J, leaving 15 bases between. This CDR3 is built from 15 residues. This CDR3 is CASSPQQALSPEAFF. The CDR3 DNA reads as TGTGCCAGCTCACCACAGCAGGCGCTCAGCCCTGAAGCTTTCTTT.

This sequence joins TRBV29-1 and TRBJ2-7; TRBD1 aligns across 8 bases. The CDR3 is 15 residues long. After removal of 8 bases from V and 2 bases from J, the junction contained 14 bases not matched to a gene. CDR1 is SQVTM and CDR2 is ANQGSEA in the germline V gene. CDR3 loop: CSIMGSGQDAYEQYF. Here the CDR3 DNA reads TGCAGCATTATGGGGTCGGGACAGGATGCCTACGAGCAGTACTTC.

The rearrangement uses TRBV29-1 and TRBJ2-7; the D gene could be TRBD1 or TRBD2 (6 bases each). Trimming took 3 bases from V and 6 from J, leaving 15 bases between them. The CDR3 totals 13 residues. Germline V CDR1 and CDR2: SQVTM, ANQGSEA. CDR3 nucleotides: TGCAGCGTTGAGGGCAGGGGACTTACCGAGCAGTACTTC. The encoded protein is CSVEGRGLTEQYF.

In this sample, this clone turned up a few times. This chain joins TRBV29-1 and TRBJ2-7; TRBD2 matches 11 bases. Germline values: CDR1 SQVTM, CDR2 ANQGSEA. Trimming removed 1 base from V and 3 bases from J; junction bases left unmatched: 8. There are 16 residues in the CDR3. The CDR3 region is CSVEASGRLRRYEQYF. CDR3 bases: TGCAGCGTTGAAGCTAGCGGGAGGTTGAGACGCTACGAGCAGTACTTC.

The chain recombines TRBV4-2 with TRBJ2-1; D is unclear. The V and J ends lost 0 bases and 0 bases respectively, with 6 bases between them. CDR1 and CDR2 from the germline V gene are LGHNA and YNFKEQ. The CDR3 runs 15 residues. CDR3 DNA: TGTGCCAGCAGCCAAGATTTTAGCTCCTACAATGAGCAGTTCTTC. As protein: CASSQDFSSYNEQFF.

This clone was picked up one time. The chain carries TRBV28 and TRBJ2-1; D tentatively reads TRBD1 or TRBD2 (7 bases each). Germline-derived CDR1 and CDR2 are MDHEN and SYDVKM. With 6 bases removed from V and 7 bases from J, the gap between germline ends came to 19 bases. The CDR3 contains 15 residues. Here the CDR3 reads CASSPDREGINEQFF. In DNA, the CDR3 is TGTGCCAGCAGCCCCGACAGGGAGGGTATAAATGAGCAGTTCTTC.

The V gene is TRBV6-1, the J gene TRBJ1-2; the D is unclear. The V gene's germline CDR1 is MNHNS and CDR2 SASEGT. Trimming pared 2 bases from V and 2 bases from J, leaving 12 bases between. The CDR3 runs to 15 residues. Here the CDR3 reads CASSEIRADNYGYTF. CDR3 bases: TGTGCCAGCAGTGAAATTCGGGCAGACAACTATGGCTACACCTTC.

The chain couples TRBV6-1 to TRBJ2-7, with D possibly TRBD1 on 6 matching bases. The CDR3 is 13 amino acids. The germline CDR1 and CDR2 sequences are MNHNS and SASEGT. The germline V and J ends were trimmed by 7 bases and 3 bases, with 13 bases remaining between them. The CDR3 DNA sequence: TGTGCCAGCAATCAAGAACAGGGCTACGAGCAGTACTTC. As protein: CASNQEQGYEQYF.

This clone occurred once. A read error likely explains this, since a far larger clone differs by one base. J is TRBJ2-5 and V is TRBV2; D gene unclear. Germline V gene lookup returns CDR1 SNHLY and CDR2 FYNNEI. This CDR3 has 14 residues. CDR3 coding DNA: TGTGCCAGCATGGGCCCCCCCCGCGCGGAGACCCGGTACTTC. It codes for CASMGPPRAETRYF.

V usage is TRBV27 and J usage is TRBJ2-1; TRBD1 matches 7 bases. Germline values: CDR1 MNHEY, CDR2 SMNVEV (reference sequence). The ends lost 4 bases at V and 10 bases at J; junction bases unmatched: 7. The CDR3 contains 13 residues. The DNA of the CDR3 is TGTGCCAGCAGTTCACAGGGGTGGGAGGAGCAGTTCTTC. Residues: CASSSQGWEEQFF.

The genes are TRBV7-9 and TRBJ2-1, with D perhaps matching TRBD2 (6 bases). The CDR3 has 17 amino acids. CDR1 SEHNR and CDR2 FQNEAQ come from the germline V gene (reference sequence). The V and J ends lost 3 bases and 1 base respectively, with 16 bases between them. CDR3 DNA: TGTGCCAGCAGCTTTACGCCGGGGGATTGGTCCTACAATGAGCAGTTCTTC. It codes for CASSFTPGDWSYNEQFF. Drawing the rest from reference TRBV7-9 and TRBJ2-1, the complete variable domain is DTGVSQNPRHKITKRGQNVTFRCDPISEHNRLYWYRQTLGQGPEFLTYFQNEAQLEKSRLLSDRFSAERPKGSFSTLEIQRTEQGDSAMYLCASSFTPGDWSYNEQFFGPGTRLTVL.

The chain carries TRBV5-4 and TRBJ2-1, with D possibly matching TRBD1 (6 bases). The CDR3 has 16 residues. The germline V gene encodes CDR1 SGHNT and CDR2 YYREEE (reference sequence). Trimming removed 0 bases from V and 6 bases from J, with 16 bases in between. DNA of the CDR3: TGTGCCAGCAGCTTGGATCCGGGACAAGGTAGCAATGAGCAGTTCTTC. Encoded protein: CASSLDPGQGSNEQFF.

This clone came up a few times. Its ends do not fully match the called genes, so a read error is possible. This chain uses TRBV27 with TRBJ1-1; TRBD1 is a possible D gene (5 bases). Germline lookup yields CDR1 MNHEY and CDR2 SMNVEV (reference sequence). The length of the CDR3 is 15 residues. The CDR3 region has the DNA TGTGTCAGCAGTCCTCGGGGCAGGCGCTACACTGAAGCTTTCTTT. Amino acids: CVSSPRGRRYTEAFF.

This chain's CDR3 is CASTRRNEQYF. In DNA, the CDR3 is TGTGCCAGCACCCGCCGCAACGAGCAGTACTTC. The chain recombines TRBV28 with TRBJ2-7, with unresolved D. The ends were cut back, 7 bases at V and 5 bases at J, with 9 bases in the middle. The CDR3 runs 11 residues. Germline CDR1 MDHEN, CDR2 SYDVKM. Drawing the rest from reference TRBV28 and TRBJ2-7, the complete variable domain is DVKVTQSSRYLVKRTGEKVFLECVQDMDHENMFWYRQDPGLGLRLIYFSYDVKMKEKGDIPEGYSVSREKKERFSLILESASTNQTSMYLCASTRRNEQYFGPGTRLTVT.

The chain uses TRBV2 and TRBJ2-2; 11 nucleotides agree with TRBD2. The CDR3 consists of 14 residues. Germline V gene data show CDR1 as SNHLY and CDR2 as FYNNEI. Trimming at V came to 8 bases and at J to 6 bases, leaving 5 bases not matched to a gene. The CDR3 sequence is CASRGLAGSGELFF. DNA of the CDR3: TGTGCCAGCCGAGGACTAGCGGGTTCCGGGGAGCTGTTTTTT.

As concerns this clone: The junction shows a germline mismatch at one end, possibly a read error. The same CDR3 is also encoded by other DNA sequences in this sample. The chain carries TRBV29-1 and TRBJ2-7; 15 bases fit TRBD2. The germline gives CDR1 SQVTM, CDR2 ANQGSEA. The CDR3 contains 19 residues. The CDR3 sequence: CSVEVPPGLAGGGGYEQYF. The CDR3 DNA reads TGCAGCGTTGAAGTCCCCCCGGGACTAGCGGGAGGCGGTGGCTACGAGCAATACTTC.